The T cell receptor (beta chain) under discussion was sequenced for a study of blood T cells in healthy people across ages. The second PCR ran about 6 to 11 cycles with a sample-barcoded 5' primer and J-beta primers. TCRdb used MiXCR to reprocess the 5' RACE reads, holding one entry per CDR3 protein. The data hold around 1,800,000 distinct CDR3 sequences, with about two fifths observed a single time. The CDR3 spans 12 residues. CDR1 is MNHNS and CDR2 is SASEGT in the germline V gene. V lost 8 bases and J lost 7, with 14 bases in between. Concerning this clonotype: Its antigen is unknown.

Broader study findings: Long-lived donors had more naive CD4+ cells and higher diversity than aged donors. The study lacked donor CMV status, which possibly confounded expanded clonotype changes.

The genes are TRBV6-1 and TRBJ1-1; the D gene is possibly TRBD1 (5 bases). The source material was blood. The sequence came from a human donor in good health. As DNA, the CDR3 is TGTGCCAGCCCTCTTCCAGGGTTTGAAGCTTTCTTT. It specifies CASPLPGFEAFF.